This TCR beta chain was sequenced for a study of early T cells in non-severe SARS-CoV-2 infection. Study as a whole: Sequenced material consisted of bulk RNA (from unsorted whole blood), and chains were unpaired.

The library protocol tagged individual cDNA molecules with unique molecular identifiers. TCRdb itself ran the 5' RACE reads through MiXCR, one entry per CDR3 protein. In the table there are 90,000 to 120,000 distinct CDR3 sequences, 11% of which are singletons. Study results and limitations: VDJdb matching favored anti-spike CD8 responses, missing private and CD4 specificities.

This CDR3 comprises 17 residues. Germline assignment: CDR1 SEHNR and CDR2 FQNEAQ (reference sequence). With V trimmed by 3 bases and J by 0 bases, 6 bases remained unmatched. This clonotype appeared a few times. As yet, its antigen is unknown. The chain employs TRBV7-9 and TRBJ1-2, with 11 positions matching TRBD1. The receptor comes from an adult who was a healthcare worker with PCR-confirmed SARS-CoV-2 infection or an uninfected control (not recorded which). Sequencing was performed on whole blood. CDR3 sequence: CASSFWGQGVPNYGYTF. CDR3 coding DNA: TGTGCCAGCAGCTTCTGGGGACAGGGGGTCCCTAACTATGGCTACACCTTC.